This T cell receptor (beta chain) was identified during a study of spatial heterogeneity in lung cancer. This clonotype was counted ten times or more. Time point of the sample: sample taken at primary tumor resection. From tumor, nontumor lung or frozen PBMC, whole RNA was taken unsorted for sequencing. Single TCR cDNA molecules each had their own unique molecular identifier. TCRdb reprocessed the 5' RACE reads via MiXCR and lists one record per CDR3 protein. The sample consists of around 87,000 distinct CDR3 sequences, approximately 12% of them appearing once. The germline CDR1 and CDR2 sequences are MNHEY and SVGAGI. The CDR3 extends over 16 amino acids. V lost 3 bases to trimming and J lost 5 bases; unmatched junction nucleotides: 11.

Sequences were derived from PBMCs, sampled at surgery. The TCR originated in a male donor with early-stage non-small cell lung cancer. This sequence joins TRBV6-5 and TRBJ2-3, with 7 bases lining up with TRBD2. CDR3 sequence (DNA): TGTGCCAGCAGTTATGTGCCTAGCGGTTTTCGAGATACGCAGTATTTT. This sequence encodes CASSYVPSGFRDTQYF.